This T cell receptor (beta chain) was obtained from a study of cytotoxic CD8 clonotypes in ibrutinib-treated CLL. With 5 bases removed from V and 5 bases from J, the gap between germline ends came to 13 bases. The CDR3 covers 13 residues. Germline V CDR1 and CDR2: SEHNR, FQNEAQ (reference sequence). Profiling relied on immunoSEQ multiplex PCR, and the TCRdb table lists in-frame clones only, not all of them. The table has 80,000 to 95,000 clones, around 75% seen once. Sequenced here: PBMCs, sampled after 12 months of ibrutinib treatment. The V call is TRBV7-9, the J call TRBJ2-7, with D possibly matching TRBD1 (6 bases). This sequence was found in a human donor with chronic lymphocytic leukemia. The chain's CDR3 is CASSPHGGHEQYF. CDR3 sequence (DNA): TGTGCCAGCAGCCCCCATGGGGGCCACGAGCAGTACTTC.